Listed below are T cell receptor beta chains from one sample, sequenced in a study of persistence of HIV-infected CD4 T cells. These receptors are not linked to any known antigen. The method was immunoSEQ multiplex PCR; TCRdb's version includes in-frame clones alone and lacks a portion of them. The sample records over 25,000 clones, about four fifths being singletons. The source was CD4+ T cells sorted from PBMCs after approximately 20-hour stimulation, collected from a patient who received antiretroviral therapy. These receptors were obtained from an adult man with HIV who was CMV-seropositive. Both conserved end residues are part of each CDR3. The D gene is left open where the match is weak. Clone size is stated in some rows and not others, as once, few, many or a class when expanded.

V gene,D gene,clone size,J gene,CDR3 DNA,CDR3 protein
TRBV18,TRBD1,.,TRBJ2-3,TGTGCCAGCTCACCCGGACAGGGGGGAATAGATACGCAGTATTTT,CASSPGQGGIDTQYF
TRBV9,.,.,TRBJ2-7,TGTGCCAGCAGCGTAGAGGCAGGGGGGGGGCACAGCAACGAGCAGTACTTC,CASSVEAGGGHSNEQYF
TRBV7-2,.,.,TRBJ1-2,TGTGCCAGCAGCTTCGGAAGGGGGTACGCCTATGGCTACACCTTC,CASSFGRGYAYGYTF
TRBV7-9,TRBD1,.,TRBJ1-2,TGTGCCAGCACCGCGACAGGGGGCGGCTACACCTTC,CASTATGGGYTF
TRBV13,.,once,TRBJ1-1,TGTGCCAGCAGCTTGTCTAGCCAGTTCGTTGATTTGAACACTGAAGCTTTCTTT,CASSLSSQFVDLNTEAFF
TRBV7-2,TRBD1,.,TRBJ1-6,TGTGCCAGCACCCGGGACAGTCCTCCTTCCCCCCTCCACTTT,CASTRDSPPSPLHF
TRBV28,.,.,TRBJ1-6,TGTGCCAGCAGTTTAGGGGTGGGGTCCTCACCCCTCCACTTT,CASSLGVGSSPLHF
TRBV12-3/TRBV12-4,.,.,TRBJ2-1,TGTGCCAGCAGTGGGTCCAGGGTTTATGAGCAGTTCTTC,CASSGSRVYEQFF
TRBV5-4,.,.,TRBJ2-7,TGTGCCAGCAGCTTACGGGGGCCGCACTACGAGCAGTACTTC,CASSLRGPHYEQYF
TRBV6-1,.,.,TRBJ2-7,TGTGCCAGCAGTGAAGCCGCTGGGACATTCTACGAGCAGTACTTC,CASSEAAGTFYEQYF
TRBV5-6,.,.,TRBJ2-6,TGTGCCAGCAGCTTATTGGGAGCAGGGGCCAACGTCCTGACTTTC,CASSLLGAGANVLTF
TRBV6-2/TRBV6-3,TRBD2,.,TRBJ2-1,TGTGCCAGCAGTGCCGGGACTAGCGGGATGAATGAGCAGTTCTTC,CASSAGTSGMNEQFF
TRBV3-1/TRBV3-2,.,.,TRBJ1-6,TGTGCCAGCAGCCAGGGCGTCTCCTATAATTCACCCCTCCACTTT,CASSQGVSYNSPLHF
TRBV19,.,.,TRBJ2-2,TGTGCCAGTAGTATTGTTAGGGCGGGTCCTAACACCGGGGAGCTGTTTTTT,CASSIVRAGPNTGELFF
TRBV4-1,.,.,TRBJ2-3,TGCGCCAGCCGCGGGGGCCCCTGGTCAGATACGCAGTATTTT,CASRGGPWSDTQYF
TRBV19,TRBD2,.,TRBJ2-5,TGTGCCAGTAGTATAGCTAGCGGGGGCGGAGAGACCCAGTACTTC,CASSIASGGGETQYF
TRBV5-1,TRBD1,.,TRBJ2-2,TGCGCCAGCAGCTTGGCCGACAGGGGGCCCGGGGAGCTGTTTTTT,CASSLADRGPGELFF
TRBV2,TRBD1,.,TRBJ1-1,TGTGCCAGCAGTGAAACCCGGACAGGGGGCGGAATGAACACTGAAGCTTTCTTT,CASSETRTGGGMNTEAFF
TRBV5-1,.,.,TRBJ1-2,TGCGCCAGCAGCTTGGAGGACGTTCTCTATGGCTACACCTTC,CASSLEDVLYGYTF
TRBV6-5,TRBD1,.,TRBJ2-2,TGTGCCAGCGGGGGACAGCGTTTCACCGGGGAGCTGTTTTTT,CASGGQRFTGELFF
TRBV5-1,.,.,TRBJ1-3,TGCGCCAGCAGCTTGGAGGGTTGGGCAGGTCTCTCTGGAAACACCATATATTTT,CASSLEGWAGLSGNTIYF
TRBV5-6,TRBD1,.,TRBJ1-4,TGTGCCAGCAGCTCGGTGGCAACAGGGGAGAATGAAAAACTGTTTTTT,CASSSVATGENEKLFF
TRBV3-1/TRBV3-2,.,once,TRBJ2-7,TGTGCCAGCAGCCAAGATGTCCGCTACGAGCAGTACTTC,CASSQDVRYEQYF
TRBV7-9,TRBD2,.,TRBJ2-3,TGTGCCAGCAGCATCCCGGGACTAGCGGGAGGCACAGATACGCAGTATTTT,CASSIPGLAGGTDTQYF